The T cell receptor beta chain described here comes from a study of blood T cell repertoires in COVID-19. Across the whole study: Whether acute or convalescent, the COVID-19 samples came from the United States, Italy and Spain. PBMCs, B-cell-depleted T cells, or T cells provided the cDNA or gDNA that made up the material.

Authors' methods: It was from reference gene primer amplification that nucleated cell counts were estimated. Libraries were prepared by immunoSEQ multiplex PCR; TCRdb keeps only in-frame clonotypes and omits some of them. Clone size and V and J calls were adopted from that table, with D and trimming inferred from the DNA. The table shows tens of thousands of clones, with 90% occurring only once. The sequence was obtained from a man between 50 and 59 years old with acute or convalescent COVID-19. Sequenced: peripheral blood.

CDR3 in DNA: TGTGCCAGCAGTTACCAGAACATTCAGTACTTC. This gives the protein CASSYQNIQYF. J is TRBJ2-4 and V is TRBV6-5, with unresolved D. V was trimmed by 2 bases and J by 7 bases, leaving 3 bases between them. Looked up from germline, CDR1 is MNHEY and CDR2 is SVGAGI. CDR3 size: 11 residues.